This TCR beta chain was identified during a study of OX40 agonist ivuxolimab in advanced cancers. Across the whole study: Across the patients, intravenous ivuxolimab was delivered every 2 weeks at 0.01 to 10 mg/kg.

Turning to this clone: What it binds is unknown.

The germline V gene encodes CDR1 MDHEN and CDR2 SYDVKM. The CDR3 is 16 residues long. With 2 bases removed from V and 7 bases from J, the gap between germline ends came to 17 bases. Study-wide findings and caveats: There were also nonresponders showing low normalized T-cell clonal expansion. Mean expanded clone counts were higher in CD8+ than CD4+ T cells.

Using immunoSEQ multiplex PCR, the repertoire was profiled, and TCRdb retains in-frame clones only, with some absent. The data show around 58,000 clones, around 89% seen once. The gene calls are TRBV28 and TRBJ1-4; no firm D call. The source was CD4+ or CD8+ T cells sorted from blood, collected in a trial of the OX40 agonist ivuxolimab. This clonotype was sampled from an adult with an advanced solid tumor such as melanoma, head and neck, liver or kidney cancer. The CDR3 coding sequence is TGTGCCAGCAGTTTAAATTCCCCTTCCTTCCGTGAAAAACTGTTTTTT. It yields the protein CASSLNSPSFREKLFF.